This T cell receptor (beta chain) emerged from a study of identical twins. Findings and limits, study-wide: With abundant cord blood beta clonotypes, insertions were fewer; memory repertoires showed no such pattern.

Unique molecular identifiers were present on the cDNA, and a universal primer site came from template switching. TCRdb redid the calling of the 5' RACE reads with MiXCR, one entry per CDR3 protein. The sample lists approximately 220,000 distinct CDR3 sequences; more than 6.5% were seen once. With regard to this clonotype: What it binds is unknown.

The CDR3 is made up of 13 amino acids. Germline CDR1 and CDR2: MNHEY and SMNVEV (reference sequence). The V gene lost 5 bases and the J gene lost 4 bases, with 11 bases spanning the gap. The same specimen was also included in a second study, on yellow fever vaccine responses in identical twins.

Sequences were obtained from memory (CD45RO+) T cells sorted from blood. The sequence was collected from a woman between 18 and 29 years old in good health. The chain is built from TRBV27 and TRBJ2-5; TRBD2 is a possible D gene (5 bases). CDR3: CASSPRRGETQYF. CDR3 nucleotide sequence: TGTGCCAGCAGTCCCCGCCGGGGAGAGACCCAGTACTTC.